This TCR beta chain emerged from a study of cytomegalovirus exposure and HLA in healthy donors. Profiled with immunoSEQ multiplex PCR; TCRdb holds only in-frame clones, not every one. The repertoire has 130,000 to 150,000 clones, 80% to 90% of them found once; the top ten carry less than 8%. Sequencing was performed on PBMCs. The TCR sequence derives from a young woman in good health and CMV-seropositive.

The CDR3 reads CASKPTANTEAFF. The CDR3 nucleotides read TGTGCCAGCAAGCCGACAGCTAACACTGAAGCTTTCTTT. The chain has TRBV2 and TRBJ1-1, with D perhaps TRBD1 (5 bases). V lost 7 bases to trimming and J lost 2 bases, with 11 bases between them. This CDR3 spans 13 amino acids. Germline V gene lookup returns CDR1 SNHLY and CDR2 FYNNEI.